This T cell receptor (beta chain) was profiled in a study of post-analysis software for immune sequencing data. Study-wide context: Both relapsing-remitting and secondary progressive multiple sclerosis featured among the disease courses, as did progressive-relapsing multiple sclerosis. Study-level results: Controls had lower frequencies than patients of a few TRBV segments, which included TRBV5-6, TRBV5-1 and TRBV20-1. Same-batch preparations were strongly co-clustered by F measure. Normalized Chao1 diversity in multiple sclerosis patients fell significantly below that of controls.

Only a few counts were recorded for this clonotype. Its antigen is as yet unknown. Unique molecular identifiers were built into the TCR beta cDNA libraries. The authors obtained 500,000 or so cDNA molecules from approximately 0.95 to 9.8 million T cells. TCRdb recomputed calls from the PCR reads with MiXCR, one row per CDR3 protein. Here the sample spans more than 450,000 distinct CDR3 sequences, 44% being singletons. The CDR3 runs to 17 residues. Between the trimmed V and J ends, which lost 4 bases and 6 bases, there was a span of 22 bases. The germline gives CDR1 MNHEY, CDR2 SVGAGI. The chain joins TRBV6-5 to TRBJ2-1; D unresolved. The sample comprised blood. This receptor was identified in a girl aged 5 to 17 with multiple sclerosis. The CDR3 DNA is TGTGCCAGCAGTTTGTTTCCCGGCAGGATCGGTTCCAATGAGCAGTTCTTC. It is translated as CASSLFPGRIGSNEQFF.